This T cell receptor beta chain was retrieved from a study of graft-versus-host responses after intestinal transplantation. The wider study: Multivisceral, liver-intestinal, or isolated intestinal transplants were received by the recipients. The study gave all recipients anti-thymocyte globulin induction, then tacrolimus and steroids for approximately three years. Findings and caveats of the study: GvH clones surfaced in recipient marrow, some emerging earlier in ileum or blood.

Measured with immunoSEQ multiplex PCR; TCRdb has only the in-frame clones, and not every one. The profile covers around 18,000 clones, with more than 85% appearing a single time and 0.65% to 1% taken by the ten largest. Comment on this clone: The antigen remains undetermined.

This CDR3 comprises 15 residues. Germline lookup yields CDR1 MDHEN and CDR2 SYDVKM. The trim removed 8 bases at V and 0 bases at J, leaving 8 bases unmatched. The source is a human patient who received an intestinal transplant, so some T cells may come from the graft donor. Specimen: PBMCs, collected 23 days after intestinal transplant. This chain uses TRBV28 with TRBJ2-5, with 8 bases identical to TRBD1. This CDR3 reads CASGGQDVYQETQYF. In nucleotides, the CDR3 is TGTGCCAGCGGGGGACAGGACGTGTACCAAGAGACCCAGTACTTC.